This TCR beta chain was observed in a study of PD-L1 blockade in urothelial cancer. This CDR3 has 15 amino acids. The V segment lost 4 bases and the J segment 0 bases; nucleotides outside the gene matches: 4. The germline gives CDR1 SNHLY, CDR2 FYNNEI. The method was immunoSEQ multiplex PCR; TCRdb's version includes in-frame clones alone and lacks a portion of them. The top ten hold roughly 2.9% of the sample, which has more than 55,000 clones, roughly 86% seen once. The origin of this receptor is a man between 45 and 60 years old with urothelial cancer. This chain uses TRBV2 with TRBJ2-3, with TRBD1 matching 7 bases. This sample comprised PBMCs, obtained around atezolizumab (anti-PD-L1) treatment. The CDR3 spells CASSAGTASTDTQYF. The CDR3 region has the DNA TGTGCCAGCAGTGCCGGGACAGCTAGCACAGATACGCAGTATTTT.